This passage covers 8 T cell receptor beta chains from one sample sequenced in a study of T-cell memory formation after mild COVID-19. TCRdb called the 5' RACE reads again in MiXCR, with one record for every CDR3 protein. The table includes a few hundred thousand distinct CDR3 sequences, 15% to 20% detected once. Source material: PBMCs or a T cell subset sorted from them (not recorded which). These receptors were collected from a young man who had mild COVID-19 (a few samples of this study predate the infection). Cell type and time point are not known.

This clonotype has only a few counts. V is TRBV6-5 and J is TRBJ2-5; D is uncertain. This CDR3 is 14 amino acids long. Germline CDR1 MNHEY, CDR2 SVGAGI. Trimming left V 4 bases short and J 0 bases short, with 9 bases between. CDR3 coding DNA: TGTGCCAGCAGTTCTCGGTCCTACCAAGAGACCCAGTACTTC. Translating it yields CASSSRSYQETQYF.

The chain joins TRBV20-1 to TRBJ2-7, with D maybe TRBD1 (5 bases). This CDR3 spans 14 amino acids. Germline V lookup: CDR1 DFQATT, CDR2 SNEGSKA (reference sequence). Trimming pared 6 bases from V and 0 bases from J, leaving 15 bases between. CDR3 protein: CSARQPSRSYEQYF. DNA of the CDR3: TGCAGTGCCAGACAGCCCTCCCGCTCCTACGAGCAGTACTTC.

This clonotype was observed a few times. The rearrangement links TRBV7-2 to TRBJ1-2; 8 bases line up with TRBD1. The ends lost 1 base at V and 4 bases at J; junction bases unmatched: 2. The CDR3 totals 14 residues. Germline lookup yields CDR1 SGHTA and CDR2 FQGNSA. This CDR3 reads CASSLDDRGYGYTF. CDR3 nucleotide sequence: TGTGCCAGCAGCTTAGACGACAGGGGCTATGGCTACACCTTC. The full variable domain, rest sourced from reference TRBV7-2 and TRBJ1-2, is GAGVSQSPSNKVTEKGKDVELRCDPISGHTALYWYRQSLGQGLEFLIYFQGNSAPDKSGLPSDRFSAERTGGSVSTLTIQRTQQEDSAVYLCASSLDDRGYGYTFGSGTRLTVV.

This clonotype was observed a few times. V is TRBV5-1 and J is TRBJ2-2; either TRBD1 or TRBD2 may fit D (5 bases each). In germline, CDR1 is SGHRS, CDR2 YFSETQ. The ends were cut back, 5 bases at V and 3 bases at J, with 14 bases in the middle. This CDR3 comprises 15 residues. Here the CDR3 DNA reads TGCGCCAGCAGTTCACGGGGCCTACACACCGGGGAGCTGTTTTTT. This encodes CASSSRGLHTGELFF.

This clonotype has ten or more counts. CDR3 sequence: CASSQEGGTGNSPLHF. The CDR3 nucleotides are TGTGCCAGCAGCCAAGAAGGTGGGACAGGGAATTCACCCCTCCACTTT. The chain links TRBV4-2 to TRBJ1-6; TRBD1 agrees at 9 bases. Germline V gene sequence: CDR1 LGHNA, CDR2 YNFKEQ. The CDR3 covers 16 residues. Trimming cost V 0 bases and J 7 bases; bases outside gene matches: 4.

This rearrangement joins TRBV12-3 or TRBV12-4 to TRBJ1-5; TRBD1 matches at 10 bases. Unmatched junction bases numbered 5, after V lost 1 base and J lost 5 bases. The CDR3 loop spans 16 amino acids. The DNA of the CDR3 is TGTGCCAGCAGTTTAGTTACGGGACAGGGGTATCAGCCCCAGCATTTT. This encodes CASSLVTGQGYQPQHF.

This clonotype has only a few counts. This chain joins TRBV6-2 or TRBV6-3 and TRBJ1-5; TRBD1 might be the D (5 bases). The V end lost 5 bases, the J end lost 6 bases, and 23 bases lay between the germline ends. CDR3 size: 17 residues. The germline CDR1 and CDR2 sequences are MNHEY and SVGEGT. The CDR3 sequence: CASSLYPTGGRPQPQHF. CDR3 bases: TGTGCCAGCAGTCTCTACCCCACCGGGGGACGGCCTCAGCCCCAGCATTTT.

The table lists this clonotype with a few counts. The chain combines TRBV24-1 with TRBJ2-2; no clear D gene. V lost 3 bases to trimming and J lost 3 bases, with 13 bases between them. Germline V gene lookup returns CDR1 KGHDR and CDR2 SFDVKD. The CDR3 extends over 16 amino acids. The DNA of the CDR3 is TGTGCCACCAGTGATCCCTCGACTGGCTACACCGGGGAGCTGTTTTTT. Its protein is CATSDPSTGYTGELFF.